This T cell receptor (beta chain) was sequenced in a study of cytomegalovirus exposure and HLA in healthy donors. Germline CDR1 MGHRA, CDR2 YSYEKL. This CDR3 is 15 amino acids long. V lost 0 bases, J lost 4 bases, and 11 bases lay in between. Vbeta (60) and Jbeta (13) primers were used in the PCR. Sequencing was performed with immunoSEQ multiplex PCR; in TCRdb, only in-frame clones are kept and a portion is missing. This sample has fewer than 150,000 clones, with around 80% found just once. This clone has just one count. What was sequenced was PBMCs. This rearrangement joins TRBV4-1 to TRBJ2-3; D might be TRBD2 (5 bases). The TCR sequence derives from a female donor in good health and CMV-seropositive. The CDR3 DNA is TGCGCCAGCAGCCAAGATCGCCAGGAGGCAGATACGCAGTATTTT. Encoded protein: CASSQDRQEADTQYF.